Listed below are T cell receptor beta chains from one sample, sequenced in a study of early T cells in non-severe SARS-CoV-2 infection. TCRdb analysed the 5' RACE reads with MiXCR anew, one entry per CDR3 protein. The sample includes 55,000 to 80,000 distinct CDR3 sequences, around 10% of them seen just once. The sequencing here drew on whole blood, taken at baseline. The receptors stem from an adult who was a healthcare worker with PCR-confirmed SARS-CoV-2 infection or an uninfected control (not recorded which). The CDR3 runs from the conserved cysteine through the conserved F or W. A D gene is named only where the DNA matches it firmly. Size tells how often a clone was seen (once, few, many) or the class of an expanded clone, and some rows leave it out.

NA	TRBV9	NA	TRBJ2-3	CASSVDPSPDTQYF	TGTGCCAGCAGCGTAGATCCTAGCCCAGATACGCAGTATTTT
NA	TRBV20-1	NA	TRBJ2-5	CSAREVLWGETQYF	TGCAGTGCTAGAGAGGTTCTCTGGGGAGAGACCCAGTACTTC
TRBD2	TRBV11-1	few	TRBJ2-1	CASSLSGLAGRGEQFF	TGTGCCAGCAGCTTATCGGGACTAGCGGGCAGGGGTGAGCAGTTCTTC
NA	TRBV29-1	NA	TRBJ2-3	CSVGELGATTDTQYF	TGCAGCGTTGGGGAGTTGGGGGCTACGACAGATACGCAGTATTTT
NA	TRBV6-2/TRBV6-3	NA	TRBJ2-5	CASIPSGRPETQYF	TGTGCCAGCATCCCGAGTGGGCGTCCCGAGACCCAGTACTTC
NA	TRBV7-3	NA	TRBJ1-6	CASSPTPNSPLHF	TGTGCCAGCAGCCCGACCCCCAATTCACCCCTCCACTTT
NA	TRBV4-2	few	TRBJ1-3	CASSQVREGSGNTIYF	TGTGCCAGCAGCCAAGTCCGGGAAGGCTCTGGAAACACCATATATTTT
NA	TRBV10-2	NA	TRBJ1-1	CASSSQGNEAFF	TGCGCCAGCAGCTCTCAGGGGAATGAAGCTTTCTTT
NA	TRBV2	many	TRBJ2-4	CASSTSPQTKNIQYF	TGTGCCAGCAGTACAAGCCCACAAACCAAAAACATTCAGTACTTC
NA	TRBV5-4	many	TRBJ2-5	CASSPSPMREETQYF	TGTGCCAGCAGCCCGTCGCCTATGAGGGAAGAGACCCAGTACTTC
NA	TRBV9	few	TRBJ1-2	CANVGSWYTF	TGTGCCAACGTGGGCAGTTGGTACACCTTC
NA	TRBV7-2	many	TRBJ2-1	CASSSRGGRYNEQFF	TGTGCCAGCAGCTCTAGGGGGGGCCGATACAATGAGCAGTTCTTC
NA	TRBV15	NA	TRBJ2-4	CATSSIGPNIQYF	TGTGCCACCAGCAGTATAGGGCCCAACATTCAGTACTTC
TRBD1	TRBV7-9	few	TRBJ2-7	CASSSRDSSYEQYF	TGTGCCAGCAGCTCCCGGGACAGTTCCTACGAGCAGTACTTC
TRBD1	TRBV2	many	TRBJ2-7	CASNANRGIGTYEQYF	TGTGCCAGCAACGCAAACAGGGGAATTGGGACCTACGAGCAGTACTTC
TRBD2	TRBV20-1	many	TRBJ2-5	CSARLAANSAGGETQYF	TGCAGTGCTAGACTTGCCGCCAACTCAGCGGGAGGAGAGACCCAGTACTTC
TRBD1	TRBV19	few	TRBJ1-4	CASGLWTGSNEKLFF	TGTGCCAGCGGACTTTGGACAGGGTCTAATGAAAAACTGTTTTTT
NA	TRBV18	few	TRBJ1-4	CASSPPVQVEKLFF	TGTGCCAGCTCACCACCGGTGCAAGTTGAAAAACTGTTTTTT
NA	TRBV29-1	NA	TRBJ2-1	CSVEVDPGNEQFF	TGCAGCGTTGAAGTGGATCCAGGCAATGAGCAGTTCTTC
TRBD1	TRBV7-4	NA	TRBJ1-6	CASRPGQRGSAGCNSPLHF	TGTGCCAGCAGACCGGGACAGCGCGGGTCGGCCGGGTGTAATTCACCCCTCCACTTT
NA	TRBV12-3/TRBV12-4	many	TRBJ2-6	CASSLGPGGGHSGANVLTF	TGTGCCAGCAGTTTAGGACCTGGGGGAGGCCACTCTGGGGCCAACGTCCTGACTTTC
NA	TRBV5-1	few	TRBJ2-3	CASKSTDTQYF	TGCGCCAGCAAGTCCACAGATACGCAGTATTTT
TRBD1	TRBV30	NA	TRBJ2-3	CAWSRGQGSTDTQYF	TGTGCCTGGAGTCGGGGACAGGGTAGCACAGATACGCAGTATTTT
NA	TRBV12-3/TRBV12-4	NA	TRBJ2-3	CASSLTASDTQYF	TGTGCCAGCAGCTTAACGGCGTCGGATACGCAGTATTTT
NA	TRBV6-6	NA	TRBJ2-7	CASSYPSSSYEQYF	TGTGCCAGCAGTTACCCCTCATCCTCCTACGAGCAGTACTTC
NA	TRBV5-1	few	TRBJ1-5	CASSPGTSASNQPQHF	TGCGCCAGCAGCCCAGGGACTTCCGCGAGCAATCAGCCCCAGCATTTT
TRBD2	TRBV20-1	many	TRBJ2-1	CSAGPSGRRDEQFF	TGCAGTGCGGGCCCTAGCGGGAGGCGCGATGAGCAGTTCTTC
NA	TRBV6-2/TRBV6-3	NA	TRBJ2-7	CASSQASPGDFYEQYF	TGTGCCAGCAGTCAAGCGTCCCCGGGAGATTTTTACGAGCAGTACTTC
TRBD1	TRBV7-7	NA	TRBJ2-7	CASSFGQGGEQYF	TGTGCCAGCAGCTTCGGACAGGGGGGCGAGCAGTACTTC
NA	TRBV7-6	many	TRBJ2-3	CASSLAPGSTDTQYF	TGTGCCAGCAGCTTAGCGCCGGGTAGCACAGATACGCAGTATTTT
NA	TRBV20-1	many	TRBJ2-6	CSASPIGGANVLTF	TGCAGTGCTAGCCCCATCGGTGGGGCCAACGTCCTGACTTTC
NA	TRBV4-1	few	TRBJ2-3	CASSQEGAGTDTQYF	TGCGCCAGCAGCCAAGAGGGGGCGGGCACAGATACGCAGTATTTT
NA	TRBV3-2	few	TRBJ2-5	CASSDEPGGEETQYF	TGTGCCAGCAGCGACGAACCAGGGGGCGAAGAGACCCAGTACTTC
NA	TRBV6-2/TRBV6-3	few	TRBJ1-1	CASSSSRRGTEAFF	TGTGCCAGCAGTTCAAGTCGGAGGGGGACTGAAGCTTTCTTT
NA	TRBV7-2	many	TRBJ2-3	CASSLVALASDTQYF	TGTGCCAGCAGCTTAGTCGCACTAGCATCGGATACGCAGTATTTT
TRBD2	TRBV7-2	once	TRBJ2-5	CASSLSGGRKTQYF	TGTGCCAGCAGCTTATCGGGGGGGCGGAAGACCCAGTACTTC
TRBD1	TRBV7-2	few	TRBJ1-3	CASSSPGQGNTIYF	TGTGCCAGCAGCTCCCCGGGACAGGGAAACACCATATATTTT
TRBD1	TRBV20-1	NA	TRBJ1-6	CSAKSGTGFDSPLHF	TGCAGTGCTAAATCCGGGACAGGGTTTGATTCACCCCTCCACTTT
TRBD1	TRBV9	many	TRBJ2-7	CASNRGQDSYEQYF	TGTGCCAGCAATAGGGGACAGGACTCCTACGAGCAGTACTTC
NA	TRBV9	few	TRBJ2-1	CASSVGQSSYNEQFF	TGTGCCAGCAGCGTAGGGCAGAGCTCCTACAATGAGCAGTTCTTC
NA	TRBV12-5	NA	TRBJ2-3	CASGLSTSPDTQYF	TGTGCTAGTGGCCTCTCCACTAGCCCAGATACGCAGTATTTT
NA	TRBV6-2/TRBV6-3	many	TRBJ1-5	CASTDRLQPQHF	TGTGCCAGCACCGACAGGCTTCAGCCCCAGCATTTT
TRBD1	TRBV4-1	NA	TRBJ1-5	CASSQGGPGGRFGNQPQHF	TGCGCCAGCAGCCAAGGAGGGCCAGGGGGCAGGTTTGGGAATCAGCCCCAGCATTTT
NA	TRBV20-1	few	TRBJ1-6	CSASPREGNSPLHF	TGCAGTGCTAGTCCGAGAGAGGGGAATTCACCCCTCCACTTT
NA	TRBV18	many	TRBJ1-2	CASSPPGRPLGYGYTF	TGTGCCAGCTCACCCCCCGGGAGGCCTCTAGGCTATGGCTACACCTTC
NA	TRBV6-5	many	TRBJ1-1	CASSTRAEAFF	TGTGCCAGCAGTACCCGCGCTGAAGCTTTCTTT
NA	TRBV29-1	NA	TRBJ2-3	CSVDTIASSTDTQYF	TGCAGCGTTGATACGATAGCGTCTAGCACAGATACGCAGTATTTT
NA	TRBV6-1	few	TRBJ1-5	CASSENLRSNQPQHF	TGTGCCAGCAGTGAAAACCTCAGGAGCAATCAGCCCCAGCATTTT
TRBD2	TRBV30	few	TRBJ2-7	CACARGGVSYEQYF	TGTGCCTGTGCCCGGGGGGGCGTTTCCTACGAGCAGTACTTC
NA	TRBV12-3/TRBV12-4	many	TRBJ2-7	CASSFAYEQYF	TGTGCCAGCAGTTTCGCCTACGAGCAGTACTTC
TRBD2	TRBV6-6	NA	TRBJ2-1	CASSYSFRGGMDEQFF	TGTGCCAGCAGTTACTCGTTCCGGGGGGGGATGGATGAGCAGTTCTTC